This TCR beta chain appears in the sequencing data of a study of T cell responses to AZD1222 COVID-19 vaccine. Points from the study as a whole: Repertoires were sampled only after the peak T cell response.

Worth noting for this clone: Its cognate antigen is unknown.

This CDR3 is 15 amino acids long. The J segment lost 4 bases and the V segment lost 9 bases, leaving 10 bases of the junction unmatched. CDR1 is MGHRA, CDR2 YSYEKL, per germline. Profiling relied on immunoSEQ multiplex PCR, and the TCRdb table lists in-frame clones only, not all of them. Of 200,000 to 250,000 clones listed, about 93% are singletons. The TCR was taken from an adult in good health. This specimen was peripheral blood, taken on day 0 of MenACWY control vaccination. This rearrangement joins TRBV4-1 to TRBJ1-2; TRBD1 matches at 11 bases. CDR3 sequence reads: CASQYRDRGGYGYTF. The CDR3 nucleotides read TGCGCCAGTCAATACCGGGACAGGGGGGGCTATGGCTACACCTTC.